The clone carrying this T cell receptor beta chain was seen more than once but under ten times. What it recognizes is unknown. These data belong to a study of T cells in Graves' hyperthyroidism and ophthalmopathy. Whole-study findings and limits: It was a median about 6.5 months before onset that the model predicted ophthalmopathy. A model using 13 V-J features told ophthalmopathy apart from stable hyperthyroidism.

Recently diagnosed hyperthyroidism of less than 2 months' duration affected patients aged 18 to 65. Clinical symptoms, serum thyroxine and TRAb, thyroid ultrasound and orbital computed tomography were used for the diagnoses. There were TCR beta CDR3 regions amplified from RNA transcripts. HTBI primers were used for first-round RT-PCR of the TCR CDR3. Using its own MiXCR run on the multiplex PCR reads, TCRdb lists one record per CDR3 protein. The sample has about 380,000 distinct CDR3 sequences, approximately 13% seen once. The sample taken for sequencing was blood. The receptor was isolated from a woman aged 55-69 years with Graves' hyperthyroidism.

In nucleotides, the CDR3 is TGCGCCAGCAGCCCCATGGGACAGGGATACGAGCAGTACTTC. The encoded protein is CASSPMGQGYEQYF. The chain is built from TRBV5-1 and TRBJ2-7, with 9 bases matching TRBD1. CDR1 is SGHRS and CDR2 is YFSETQ in the germline V gene. J gave up 4 bases and V 4 bases, and 6 bases lay outside the gene matches. The CDR3 totals 14 residues.